This is a list of T cell receptor beta chains from one sample in a study of breast tumors, draining lymph nodes, adjacent tissues. TCRdb reprocessed the multiplex PCR reads with MiXCR, giving one entry per CDR3 protein. The repertoire includes approximately 250,000 distinct CDR3 sequences, under 35% of them detected once, and roughly 3.5% sits in the top ten. The sequenced material came from axillary lymph node tissue. These receptors all stem from a female donor with breast cancer. Some clones in this sample may be carry-over from other donors' samples. Each CDR3 is given with its conserved first and last residue. Each record gives: clone size, CDR3 length, D gene, V gene, J gene, CDR3 DNA, CDR3 protein. D genes are given only for firm matches. The size of a clone is reported for some rows only, either as once, few or many, or as a class for expanded clones.

>-|14|TRBD1|TRBV25-1|TRBJ1-5
TGTGCCAGCAGCTCGGGACAGGCGGGTCAGCCCCAGCATTTT
CASSSGQAGQPQHF
>-|13|TRBD1|TRBV10-3|TRBJ1-4
TGTGCCACTGGACAGGGGGATAATGAAAAACTGTTTTTT
CATGQGDNEKLFF
>-|11|-|TRBV6-2/TRBV6-3|TRBJ2-1
TGTGCCACCCAACTAGTCCGAGAGCAGTTCTTC
CATQLVREQFF
>-|13|-|TRBV14|TRBJ2-2
TGTGCCAGCAGCCAGACACACACCGGGGAGCTGTTTTTT
CASSQTHTGELFF
>once|17|TRBD2|TRBV28|TRBJ2-1
TGTGCCAGCAGTCCTATATTCGGGGAGGGCCGAGGGAATGAGCAGTTCTTC
CASSPIFGEGRGNEQFF
>-|14|-|TRBV9|TRBJ2-1
TGTGCCAGCAGCGTAGAACTGTCGGTGAGGGAGCAGTCCTTC
CASSVELSVREQSF
>once|14|-|TRBV15|TRBJ2-7
TGTGCCACCAGCAGAAATCGGGATACCTACGAGCAGTACTTC
CATSRNRDTYEQYF
>many|12|-|TRBV29-1|TRBJ1-4
TGCAGCGTCAGGGCAACTAATGAAAAACTGTTTTTT
CSVRATNEKLFF
>many|12|-|TRBV18|TRBJ2-3
TGTGCCAGCAGCCCGTCCTCGGAAACGCAGTATTTT
CASSPSSETQYF
>-|13|-|TRBV29-1|TRBJ1-1
TGCAGCGTGGGAAGTCGGAGCAACACTGAAGCTTTCTTT
CSVGSRSNTEAFF
>many|17|-|TRBV5-1|TRBJ1-4
TGCGCCAGCAGCGAGGACATTTATTTCGATGCTAATGAAAAACTGTTTTTT
CASSEDIYFDANEKLFF
>-|15|TRBD1|TRBV10-3|TRBJ1-1
TGTGCCATCAGTGAGCCGGGACAGGGCGACACTGAAGCTTTCTTT
CAISEPGQGDTEAFF
>many|15|-|TRBV9|TRBJ1-2
TGTGCCAGCAGCGACCGGGGGGAGGGGAACTATGGCTACACCTTC
CASSDRGEGNYGYTF
>few|15|-|TRBV6-6|TRBJ2-1
TGTGCCAGCAGTCACTCCGGGGAGTCCGCTGGTGAGCAGTTCTTC
CASSHSGESAGEQFF
>many|14|TRBD1|TRBV19|TRBJ1-6
TGTGCCAGTAGTATGCCGGGACAGCCCTCACCCCTCCACTTT
CASSMPGQPSPLHF
>many|15|TRBD1|TRBV4-1|TRBJ1-2
TGCGCCAGCAGCCGAGGGGACAGGGATAACTATGGCTACACCTTC
CASSRGDRDNYGYTF
>many|22|TRBD1|TRBV24-1|TRBJ2-7
TGTGCCACCAGTGATTATGGAGCCCCTAAGATCAAAACCCGGGACAGGTCCCGTGAGCAGTACTTC
CATSDYGAPKIKTRDRSREQYF
>many|15|TRBD2|TRBV3-1|TRBJ2-1
TGTGCCAGCAGCCAGGCTAGCGGATCCTACAATGAGCAGTTCTTC
CASSQASGSYNEQFF
>many|12|-|TRBV29-1|TRBJ1-3
TGCAGCGTTGAGGGTAGGGCTAACACCATATATTTT
CSVEGRANTIYF
>many|14|-|TRBV10-1|TRBJ2-7
TGCGCCAGCAGAGAAGTAGGTTGGCAGGGAAAGCAGTACTTC
CASREVGWQGKQYF
>many|19|TRBD2|TRBV6-6|TRBJ2-5
TGTGCCAGCAGACGATACTCCGGGACTAGCGGGGGGGCCGAGGAGACCCAGTACTTC
CASRRYSGTSGGAEETQYF
>-|15|TRBD1|TRBV13|TRBJ2-1
TGTGCCAGCAGTCTCCGGGGACAGGGGGCTGAGGAGCAGTTCTTC
CASSLRGQGAEEQFF
>-|16|TRBD1|TRBV6-1|TRBJ2-2
TGTGCCAGCAGTCGCTCCGGGACAGCCGACACCGGGGAGCTGTTTTTT
CASSRSGTADTGELFF
>-|17|-|TRBV7-9|TRBJ2-5
TGTGCCAGCAGCTCAAGCGGGGATGTCGCAGGGGTGGAGACCCAGTACTTC
CASSSSGDVAGVETQYF
>-|16|-|TRBV4-2|TRBJ2-6
TGTGCCAGCAGCCAAGTTGGCGGCTCTGGGGCCAACGTCCTGACTTTC
CASSQVGGSGANVLTF
>many|15|-|TRBV4-2|TRBJ2-3
TGTGCCAGCAGCCAAGTAAAAGCCGTGGCAGATACGCAGTATTTT
CASSQVKAVADTQYF
>few|14|TRBD2|TRBV6-1|TRBJ2-7
TGTGCCAGCACCACCGGGGGGAATTCCTACGAGCAGTACTTC
CASTTGGNSYEQYF
>many|14|-|TRBV20-1|TRBJ2-7
TGCAGTGCTAGAGATCGGTTGGGTACCTACGAGCAGTACTTC
CSARDRLGTYEQYF
>few|13|-|TRBV29-1|TRBJ1-1
TGCAGCGTTGTAAAGGACCTAAACACTGAAGCTTTCTTT
CSVVKDLNTEAFF
>many|14|-|TRBV25-1|TRBJ2-3
TGTGCCAGCAGACTGGACGGGTGGGGAGGTACGCAGTATTTT
CASRLDGWGGTQYF
>-|14|-|TRBV10-3|TRBJ1-1
TGTGCCATCAGGGGTAGACAAATGAACACTGAAGCTTTCTTT
CAIRGRQMNTEAFF
>-|18|-|TRBV7-9|TRBJ1-6
TGTGCCAGCAGCCTCGGTAGCCGGCCCACAGGGCGGAATTCACCCCTCCACTTT
CASSLGSRPTGRNSPLHF
>many|12|-|TRBV6-5|TRBJ2-7
TGTGCCAGCAGTTACTCGGGCTTTGAGCAGTACTTC
CASSYSGFEQYF
>few|13|TRBD1|TRBV19|TRBJ1-1
TGTGCCAGTATGGACAGGGGGGACACTGAAGCTTTCTTT
CASMDRGDTEAFF
>many|15|-|TRBV7-8|TRBJ1-6
TGTGCCAGCAGCTTAGCGGGGGGGCCCAATTCACCCCTCCACTTT
CASSLAGGPNSPLHF
>few|15|TRBD2|TRBV2|TRBJ2-3
TGTGCCAGCAGTGCCGCGGGGGGCAACACAGATACGCAGTATTTT
CASSAAGGNTDTQYF
>few|13|-|TRBV6-5|TRBJ2-7
TGTGCCAGCAGTTACTCGGGGCCAAACGAGCAGTACTTC
CASSYSGPNEQYF
>-|14|TRBD1|TRBV7-9|TRBJ1-4
TGTGCCAGCAGCCAGGGGGCAGGGTTTGAAAAACTGTTTTTT
CASSQGAGFEKLFF
>-|11|-|TRBV19|TRBJ1-5
TGTGCCAGTAGTATTGGTGGGCCCCAGCATTTT
CASSIGGPQHF
>many|14|-|TRBV15|TRBJ1-6
TGTGCCACCAGCAGAGGAACGGGAAATTCACCCCTCCACTTT
CATSRGTGNSPLHF
>-|15|TRBD2|TRBV27|TRBJ2-7
TGTGCCAGCAGCGCCCTGACTAGCGGGAGTTACGAGCAGTACTTC
CASSALTSGSYEQYF
>many|17|TRBD2|TRBV7-2|TRBJ2-2
TGTGCCAGCAGCTCCTCCCTAGCGGCCCTGAACACCGGGGAGCTGTTTTTT
CASSSSLAALNTGELFF
>-|14|-|TRBV12-3/TRBV12-4|TRBJ1-2
TGTGCCAGCAGTTTGGGGAGGGTGGGGAATGGCTACACCTTC
CASSLGRVGNGYTF
>-|16|-|TRBV19|TRBJ2-7
TGTGCCAGCAGTATGGCTAGGGTCCAGGGTGAGTACGAGCAGTACTTC
CASSMARVQGEYEQYF